These T cell receptor beta chains were read from a single sample in a study of cytomegalovirus exposure and HLA in healthy donors. TCRdb keeps only in-frame clones here, not all; method: immunoSEQ multiplex PCR. This sample has 100,000 to 150,000 clones, with approximately 88% found just once. Sequencing was done on a sample of PBMCs. The receptors were sampled from a woman between 18 and 29 years old in good health and CMV-seronegative. CDR3s include the opening cysteine and the closing phenylalanine or tryptophan. The order of the fields is V gene, J gene, clone size, D gene, CDR3 protein, CDR3 DNA. A D gene is named only where the DNA matches it firmly. Where a row states a size, it is once, few, many or the class of an expanded clone; other rows omit it.

>TRBV19|TRBJ1-2|few|TRBD1
CARPGQGAKYGYTF
TGTGCCAGACCGGGACAGGGGGCGAAATATGGCTACACCTTC
>TRBV7-9|TRBJ2-3|-|TRBD2
CASSPIYRLAGYTDTQYF
TGTGCCAGCAGCCCCATATACCGACTAGCGGGTTACACAGATACGCAGTATTTT
>TRBV13|TRBJ2-7|few|TRBD2
CASSPPGTSGSGPYEQYF
TGTGCCAGCAGTCCTCCCGGGACTAGCGGGAGTGGTCCCTACGAGCAGTACTTC
>TRBV7-8|TRBJ2-1|-|TRBD1
CASSLNPGQGRNEQFF
TGTGCCAGCAGCTTAAATCCGGGACAGGGGAGAAATGAGCAGTTCTTC
>TRBV6-1|TRBJ1-1|-|-
CASSPILNTEAFF
TGTGCCAGCAGCCCTATTCTCAACACTGAAGCTTTCTTT
>TRBV5-1|TRBJ2-1|-|-
CASSPDTLWNEQFF
TGCGCCAGCAGCCCGGACACTTTGTGGAATGAGCAGTTCTTC
>TRBV19|TRBJ1-2|-|-
CASSIQDCCGGYGYTF
TGTGCCAGTAGTATACAGGATTGTTGCGGGGGATATGGCTACACCTTC
>TRBV28|TRBJ2-7|-|-
CASSPGSTYEQYF
TGTGCCAGCAGCCCCGGGTCTACCTACGAGCAGTACTTC
>TRBV9|TRBJ1-1|-|TRBD1
CASSESMTGGLNTEAFF
TGTGCCAGCAGCGAGTCAATGACAGGGGGCCTGAACACTGAAGCTTTCTTT
>TRBV4-1|TRBJ1-1|few|TRBD1
CASSRATGVNTEAFF
TGCGCCAGCAGCCGAGCGACAGGGGTGAACACTGAAGCTTTCTTT
>TRBV6-5|TRBJ1-5|-|-
CASSYTVSNQPQHF
TGTGCCAGCAGTTATACAGTGAGCAATCAGCCCCAGCATTTT
>TRBV5-1|TRBJ1-3|-|TRBD1
CASSLEGASGNTIYF
TGCGCCAGCAGCTTGGAGGGGGCGAGTGGAAACACCATATATTTT
>TRBV30|TRBJ1-1|once|-
CAWSVLQNTEAFF
TGTGCCTGGAGTGTACTACAGAACACTGAAGCTTTCTTT
>TRBV19|TRBJ2-1|-|-
CASSIGTVREQFF
TGTGCCAGTAGTATAGGCACCGTGAGGGAGCAGTTCTTC
>TRBV13|TRBJ2-7|-|-
CASSLGAAGGYEQYF
TGTGCCAGCAGCTTAGGGGCTGCCGGGGGCTACGAGCAGTACTTC
>TRBV4-2|TRBJ2-1|-|-
CASSQADPPSDKQFF
TGTGCCAGCAGCCAAGCCGACCCACCTAGCGACAAGCAGTTCTTC
>TRBV9|TRBJ2-3|once|TRBD2
CASSSTGGLGGQYF
TGTGCCAGCAGCAGTACGGGAGGCCTAGGCGGGCAGTATTTT
>TRBV18|TRBJ2-7|once|TRBD1
CASSPGTGSVYEQYF
TGTGCCAGCTCACCAGGGACAGGTTCCGTCTACGAGCAGTACTTC
>TRBV21-1|TRBJ2-7|-|-
CASSLLDNSYEQYF
TGTGCCAGCAGCTTGCTGGACAACTCCTACGAGCAGTACTTC
>TRBV9|TRBJ1-2|-|-
CASRDTTNYGYTF
TGTGCCAGCCGGGACACGACTAACTATGGCTACACCTTC
>TRBV6-5|TRBJ2-7|-|-
CASSKHYYEQYF
TGTGCCAGCAGTAAACATTACTACGAGCAGTACTTC
>TRBV29-1|TRBJ1-4|-|-
CSVSAGRRNEKLFF
TGCAGCGTTTCGGCGGGACGGAGAAATGAAAAACTGTTTTTT
>TRBV5-1|TRBJ2-1|-|TRBD1
CASSDRVRNEQFF
TGCGCCAGCTCGGACAGGGTGAGGAATGAGCAGTTCTTC
>TRBV7-9|TRBJ2-1|-|-
CASSSGTRVNEQFF
TGTGCCAGCAGCTCGGGGACTCGTGTGAATGAGCAGTTCTTC
>TRBV27|TRBJ2-1|-|-
CASRPEFYNEQFF
TGTGCCAGCCGCCCCGAGTTCTACAATGAGCAGTTCTTC
>TRBV12-5|TRBJ1-2|-|-
CASSGAANYGYTF
TGTGCTAGTTCAGGGGCGGCTAACTATGGCTACACCTTC
>TRBV27|TRBJ1-3|-|TRBD1
CASSPNRGGNTIYF
TGTGCCAGCAGTCCAAACAGGGGTGGAAACACCATATATTTT
>TRBV10-3|TRBJ2-1|-|-
CAISESGGEQFF
TGTGCCATCAGTGAATCGGGTGGTGAGCAGTTCTTC
>TRBV9|TRBJ2-1|once|-
CASSVGGEPYNEQFF
TGTGCCAGCAGCGTCGGCGGAGAACCTTACAATGAGCAGTTCTTC
>TRBV29-1|TRBJ2-3|-|-
CSVDQATDTQYF
TGCAGCGTTGATCAGGCCACAGATACGCAGTATTTT
>TRBV2|TRBJ1-5|-|TRBD1
CASRDRGLYQPQHF
TGTGCCAGCCGGGACAGGGGGCTTTATCAGCCCCAGCATTTT
>TRBV11-3|TRBJ2-2|-|-
CASSLVAGRTGELFF
TGTGCCAGCAGCTTAGTGGCAGGGCGGACCGGGGAGCTGTTTTTT
>TRBV7-9|TRBJ1-1|-|-
CASSLVLDIQAFF
TGTGCCAGCAGCTTAGTCCTTGACATTCAAGCTTTCTTT
>TRBV5-8|TRBJ2-5|few|-
CASSLSAGRETQYF
TGTGCCAGCAGCTTGAGCGCAGGGAGGGAGACCCAGTACTTC
>TRBV19|TRBJ2-7|-|-
CASSFRQDSYEQYF
TGTGCCAGTAGTTTCAGACAGGACTCCTACGAGCAGTACTTC
>TRBV4-1|TRBJ2-1|-|-
CASSQSPYSYNEQFF
TGCGCCAGCAGCCAGAGCCCTTACTCCTACAATGAGCAGTTCTTC
>TRBV11-3|TRBJ2-2|-|-
CASSLTLRQVVNTGELFF
TGTGCCAGCAGCTTAACCCTGAGACAGGTCGTGAACACCGGGGAGCTGTTTTTT
>TRBV27|TRBJ2-2|-|TRBD2
CASSLRLAGVIPNTGELFF
TGTGCCAGCAGTCTACGACTAGCGGGAGTGATACCGAACACCGGGGAGCTGTTTTTT
>TRBV9|TRBJ2-7|-|TRBD1
CASSVGAQGELYEQYF
TGTGCCAGCAGCGTAGGAGCCCAGGGGGAACTCTACGAGCAGTACTTC
>TRBV28|TRBJ2-1|once|TRBD1
CASRQKGQGAKEQFF
TGTGCCAGCCGTCAAAAGGGACAGGGGGCTAAGGAGCAGTTCTTC
>TRBV6-5|TRBJ2-7|-|TRBD1
CASSYDNRGRNEQYF
TGTGCCAGCAGTTACGACAACAGGGGGCGGAACGAGCAGTACTTC
>TRBV19|TRBJ2-7|-|TRBD2
CASSATSGPYEQYF
TGTGCCAGTAGTGCGACTAGCGGGCCTTACGAGCAGTACTTC
>TRBV7-6|TRBJ2-1|-|TRBD2
CASSWTSGGQFF
TGTGCCAGCAGCTGGACTAGCGGGGGGCAGTTCTTC
>TRBV18|TRBJ2-5|-|TRBD1
CASSPEIPRGKETQYF
TGTGCCAGCTCACCAGAGATCCCCAGGGGGAAAGAGACCCAGTACTTC